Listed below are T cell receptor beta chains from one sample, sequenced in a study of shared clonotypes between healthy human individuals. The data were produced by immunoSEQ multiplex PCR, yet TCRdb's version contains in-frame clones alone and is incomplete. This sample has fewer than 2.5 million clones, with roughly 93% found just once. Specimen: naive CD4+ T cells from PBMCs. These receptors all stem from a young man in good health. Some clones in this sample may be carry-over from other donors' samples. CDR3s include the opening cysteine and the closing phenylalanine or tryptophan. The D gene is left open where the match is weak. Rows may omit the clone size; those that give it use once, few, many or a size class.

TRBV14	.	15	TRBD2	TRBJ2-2	CASRRTSGTAGELFF	TGTGCCAGCAGACGGACTAGCGGGACTGCCGGGGAGCTGTTTTTT
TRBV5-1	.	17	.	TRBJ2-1	CASSLAAGGRRSDEQFF	TGCGCCAGCAGCTTGGCAGCTGGGGGGCGCAGGTCTGACGAGCAGTTCTTC
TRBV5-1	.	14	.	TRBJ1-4	CASSTEATNEKLFF	TGCGCCAGCAGCACAGAAGCAACTAATGAAAAACTGTTTTTT
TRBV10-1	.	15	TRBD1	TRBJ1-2	CASSEKVGTGNGYTF	TGCGCCAGCAGTGAAAAAGTTGGGACAGGGAATGGCTACACCTTC
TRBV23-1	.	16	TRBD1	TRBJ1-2	CASPRGQGAIGYGYTF	TGCGCCAGCCCCCGCGGACAGGGGGCGATTGGCTATGGCTACACCTTC
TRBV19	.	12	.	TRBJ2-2	CASSTTPPGLFF	TGTGCCAGTAGTACGACCCCACCGGGGCTGTTTTTT
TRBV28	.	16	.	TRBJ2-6	CASSLIGDPGANVLTF	TGTGCCAGCAGTTTAATCGGGGACCCTGGGGCCAACGTCCTGACTTTC
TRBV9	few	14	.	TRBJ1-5	CASSASGGIQPQHF	TGTGCCAGCAGCGCGTCTGGGGGTATTCAGCCCCAGCATTTT
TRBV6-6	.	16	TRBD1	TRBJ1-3	CASTQGGPLTGNTIYF	TGTGCCAGCACCCAGGGGGGACCTTTAACTGGAAACACCATATATTTT
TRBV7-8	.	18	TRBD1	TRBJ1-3	CASSLRLSQGASGNTIYF	TGTGCCAGCAGCTTGCGCCTATCCCAGGGGGCGAGTGGAAACACCATATATTTT
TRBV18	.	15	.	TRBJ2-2	CASAKPGTNTGELFF	TGTGCCAGCGCAAAGCCTGGGACAAACACCGGGGAGCTGTTTTTT
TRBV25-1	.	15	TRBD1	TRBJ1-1	CASSAGQGVNTEAFF	TGTGCCAGCAGTGCGGGCCAGGGGGTGAACACTGAAGCTTTCTTT
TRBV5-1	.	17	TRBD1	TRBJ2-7	CASSLEPGGRESYEQYF	TGCGCCAGCAGCTTGGAGCCAGGGGGCCGGGAATCCTACGAGCAGTACTTC
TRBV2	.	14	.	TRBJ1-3	CASSSRGSGNTIYF	TGTGCCAGCAGTAGCCGGGGTAGCGGAAACACCATATATTTT
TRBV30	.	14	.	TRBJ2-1	CAWSNSVSSGGQFF	TGTGCCTGGAGTAACAGCGTCAGCAGCGGCGGGCAGTTCTTC